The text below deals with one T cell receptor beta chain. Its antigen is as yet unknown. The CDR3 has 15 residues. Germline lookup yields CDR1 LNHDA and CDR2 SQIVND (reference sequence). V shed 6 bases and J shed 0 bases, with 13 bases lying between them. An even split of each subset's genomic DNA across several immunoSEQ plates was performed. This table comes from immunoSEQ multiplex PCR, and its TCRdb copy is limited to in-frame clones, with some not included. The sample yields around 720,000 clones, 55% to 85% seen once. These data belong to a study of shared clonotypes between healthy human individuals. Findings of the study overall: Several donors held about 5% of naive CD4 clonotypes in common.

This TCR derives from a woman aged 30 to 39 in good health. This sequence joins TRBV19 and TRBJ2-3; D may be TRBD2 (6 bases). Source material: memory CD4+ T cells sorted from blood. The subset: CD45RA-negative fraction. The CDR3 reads CASSPGGPSTDTQYF. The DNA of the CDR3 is TGTGCCAGTAGCCCCGGGGGTCCTAGCACAGATACGCAGTATTTT. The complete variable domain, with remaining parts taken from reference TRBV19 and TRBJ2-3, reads DGGITQSPKYLFRKEGQNVTLSCEQNLNHDAMYWYRQDPGQGLRLIYYSQIVNDFQKGDIAEGYSVSREKKESFPLTVTSAQKNPTAFYLCASSPGGPSTDTQYFGPGTRLTVL.